The 10 T cell receptor beta chains reported below all come from one sample, sequenced in a study of cytomegalovirus exposure and HLA in healthy donors. PCR primers comprised 60 Vbeta and 13 Jbeta primers. Profiling relied on immunoSEQ multiplex PCR, and the TCRdb table lists in-frame clones only, not all of them. The sample lists more than 95,000 clones, 8.5% to 10% occurring once. Sequencing was carried out using PBMCs. Receptor source: a man aged 30 to 45 in good health and CMV-seronegative.

This chain connects TRBV5-6 to TRBJ2-7, with a tentative D call TRBD1 (5 bases). The CDR3 length is 13 residues. Germline CDR1 SGHDT, CDR2 YYEEEE. V lost 4 bases and J 3 bases, leaving 11 bases between the germline ends. The CDR3 coding sequence is TGTGCCAGCAGCGGTGACAGAGTCTACGAGCAGTACTTC. Amino acid sequence: CASSGDRVYEQYF.

The rearrangement links TRBV30 to TRBJ2-3, with 8 bases lining up with TRBD2. CDR3 length: 18 residues. Germline V gives CDR1 GTSNPN, CDR2 SVGIG (reference sequence). With 2 bases clipped from V and 0 bases from J, the junction kept 13 bases outside the gene matches. The CDR3 is CAWSSASGGKYSTDTQYF. In DNA form, the CDR3 reads TGTGCCTGGAGTTCGGCGAGCGGGGGCAAATATAGCACAGATACGCAGTATTTT.

Regarding this clone: In the same sample, other DNA sequences code for this CDR3. The chain joins TRBV30 to TRBJ2-2; a weak D match, TRBD1 (5 bases). CDR3 length equals 12 residues. Per the germline V gene, CDR1 is GTSNPN and CDR2 is SVGIG (reference sequence). V was cut by 2 bases and J by 5 bases, with 6 bases left in between. The CDR3 here is CAWSRGTGELFF. The CDR3 nucleotides read TGTGCCTGGAGTAGGGGTACCGGGGAGCTGTTTTTT.

The chain carries TRBV6-6 and TRBJ2-7, with 7 positions matching TRBD1. Germline CDR1 is MNHNY and CDR2 is SVGAGI (reference sequence). With 10 bases clipped from V and 6 bases from J, the junction kept 9 bases outside the gene matches. The CDR3 consists of 12 residues. The CDR3 DNA sequence: TGTGCCACCAAGATACAGGGGCGCGAGCAGTACTTC. Translating gives CATKIQGREQYF.

This clone came up a few times. The rearrangement joins TRBV27 to TRBJ1-1; possibly TRBD1 for D (5 bases). The germline V and J ends were trimmed by 5 bases and 0 bases, with 13 bases remaining between them. Germline V CDR1 and CDR2: MNHEY, SMNVEV (reference sequence). The CDR3 has 15 residues. For the CDR3, the DNA is TGTGCCAGCAGTGTCACAGGAGACGTGAACACTGAAGCTTTCTTT. Protein product: CASSVTGDVNTEAFF.

This clone was observed a handful of times. The chain recombines TRBV2 with TRBJ1-1; D is undetermined. The CDR3 extends over 17 amino acids. Trimming cost V 3 bases and J 1 base, with 18 bases left between them. CDR1 is SNHLY and CDR2 is FYNNEI in the germline V gene. CDR3 coding DNA: TGTGCCAGCAGTGAGTTTTGGACTACTCAAGGGAACACTGAAGCTTTCTTT. Amino acids: CASSEFWTTQGNTEAFF.

The chain carries TRBV28 and TRBJ1-5; 10 positions match TRBD1. The CDR3 is 16 residues long. J lost 4 bases, V lost 4 bases, and 7 bases had no gene match. The V gene's germline CDR1 is MDHEN and CDR2 SYDVKM. The CDR3 loop reads CASSSPGQGDNQPQHF. The CDR3 DNA follows: TGTGCCAGCAGTTCCCCAGGACAGGGGGATAATCAGCCCCAGCATTTT.

This chain uses TRBV5-1 with TRBJ2-7; 7 bases agree with TRBD2. Germline values: CDR1 SGHRS, CDR2 YFSETQ. V shed 6 bases and J 6 bases; nucleotides not matched to a gene: 9. The CDR3 totals 13 residues. CDR3 nucleotides: TGCGCCAGCACCCCTGGAGGGGAGGGCGAGCAGTACTTC. Amino acids: CASTPGGEGEQYF.

The CDR3 bases are TGTGCCAGTAGTATAGTCTCAGGGCAAGGCTACACCTTC. Translating gives CASSIVSGQGYTF. The chain couples TRBV19 to TRBJ1-2, with a weak D call TRBD1 (5 bases). This CDR3 is 13 amino acids long. Germline V gene lookup returns CDR1 LNHDA and CDR2 SQIVND (reference sequence). V gave up 1 base and J gave up 8 bases, with 11 bases separating them.

As for this clone: This CDR3 is also generated by other DNA sequences in the sample. The chain uses TRBV5-1 and TRBJ2-7; D gene unclear. Germline CDR1 and CDR2: SGHRS and YFSETQ. V lost 0 bases to trimming and J lost 6 bases, with 4 bases between them. The CDR3 is 11 amino acids. In DNA, the CDR3 is TGCGCCAGCAGCTTGGCCGGCGAGCAGTACTTC. Protein product: CASSLAGEQYF.